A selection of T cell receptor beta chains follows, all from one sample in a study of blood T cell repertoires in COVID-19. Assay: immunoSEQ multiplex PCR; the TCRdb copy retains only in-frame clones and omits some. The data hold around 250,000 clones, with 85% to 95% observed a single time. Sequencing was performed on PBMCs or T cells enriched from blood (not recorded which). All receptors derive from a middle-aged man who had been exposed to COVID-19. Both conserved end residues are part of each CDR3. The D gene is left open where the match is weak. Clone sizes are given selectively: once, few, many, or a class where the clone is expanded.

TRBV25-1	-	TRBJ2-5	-	TGTGCCAGCAGTGAAGAGGCGGCCCCCCGGACCCAGTACTTC	CASSEEAAPRTQYF
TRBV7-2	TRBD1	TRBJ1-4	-	TGTGCCAGCAGCAGACAGGGGGCAACTAATGAAAAACTGTTTTTT	CASSRQGATNEKLFF
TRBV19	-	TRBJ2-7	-	TGTGCCACTGGACACGGGACATCCTACGAGCAGTACTTC	CATGHGTSYEQYF
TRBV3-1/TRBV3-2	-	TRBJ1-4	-	TGTGCCAGCAGCCAGAGGACAGCCCCCCCTGAAAAACTGTTTTTT	CASSQRTAPPEKLFF
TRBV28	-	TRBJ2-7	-	TGTGCCAGCAGTTTACAGGGAATCTTCTACGAGCAGTACTTC	CASSLQGIFYEQYF
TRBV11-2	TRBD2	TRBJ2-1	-	TGTGCCAGCAGCTTAGAGGCGGGGGTCGGGAATGAGCAGTTCTTC	CASSLEAGVGNEQFF
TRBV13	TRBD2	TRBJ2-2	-	TGTGCCAGCAGCCCGATAGAGGCTAGCGGGAGTACCGGGGAGCTGTTTTTT	CASSPIEASGSTGELFF
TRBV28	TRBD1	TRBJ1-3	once	TGTGCCAGCTGGGACAGGCCCTACAACACCATATATTTT	CASWDRPYNTIYF
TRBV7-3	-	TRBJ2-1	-	TGTGCCAGCAGCTTGACCCCCCCAACGGGACTCTTATACAATGAGCAGTTCTTC	CASSLTPPTGLLYNEQFF
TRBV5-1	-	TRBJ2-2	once	TGCGCCAGCAGCTTGGCCATATCGACAGCCACCACCGGGGAGCTGTTTTTT	CASSLAISTATTGELFF
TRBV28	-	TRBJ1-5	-	TGTGCCAGCAGTTTAGCGTCTTACGGGGGCAATCAGCCCCAGCATTTT	CASSLASYGGNQPQHF
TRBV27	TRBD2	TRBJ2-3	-	TGTGCCAGCAGTTCCGGGACTAGCGGTTTTGATACGCAGTATTTT	CASSSGTSGFDTQYF
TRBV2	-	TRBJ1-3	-	TGTGCCAGCAGTAAACAGGGTTTTGCGGACACCATATATTTT	CASSKQGFADTIYF
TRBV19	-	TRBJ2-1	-	TGTGCCAGTAGTTGGACGGGGAACGGACGCGGTGAGCAGTTCTTC	CASSWTGNGRGEQFF
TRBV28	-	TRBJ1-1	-	TGTGCCAGCAGTTTGGGGCCGAATACCCTGGGTACTGAAGCTTTCTTT	CASSLGPNTLGTEAFF
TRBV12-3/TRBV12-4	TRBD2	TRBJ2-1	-	TGTGCCAGCAGTACCCTAGCGGGAGAGCAGTTCTTC	CASSTLAGEQFF
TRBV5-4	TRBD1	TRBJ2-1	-	TGTGCCAGCAGCGGACAGGGTTATGAGCAGTTCTTC	CASSGQGYEQFF
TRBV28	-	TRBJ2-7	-	TGTGCCAGCAGTTTCCTGCAGGGTGCCTACGAGCAGTACTTC	CASSFLQGAYEQYF
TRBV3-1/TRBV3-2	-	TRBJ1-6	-	TGTGCCAGCAGCCGGAGACGGAATTCACCCCTCCACTTT	CASSRRRNSPLHF
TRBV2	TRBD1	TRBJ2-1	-	TGTGCCAGCAGTCCTACCGGGACAGGGGTTGATGAGCAGTTCTTC	CASSPTGTGVDEQFF
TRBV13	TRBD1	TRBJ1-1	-	TGTGCCAGCAGCGCCCGGACAGGGTTACGTTTCTTT	CASSARTGLRFF
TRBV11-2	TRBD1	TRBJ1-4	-	TGTGCCAGCAGCACGACAGGGCTCCAGGAAAAACTGTTTTTT	CASSTTGLQEKLFF
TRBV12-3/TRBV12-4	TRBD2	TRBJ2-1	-	TGTGCCAGCACGGGCGGGAGTCGCAATGAGCAGTTCTTC	CASTGGSRNEQFF
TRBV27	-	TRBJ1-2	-	TGTGCCAGCAGTCGAGCGGCGGGATCTTATGGCTACACCTTC	CASSRAAGSYGYTF
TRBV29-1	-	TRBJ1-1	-	TGCAGCGTTTCGAGGGTTACCACTGAAGCTTTCTTT	CSVSRVTTEAFF
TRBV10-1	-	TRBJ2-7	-	TGCGCCAGCAGCCTTCTAGCAGGCGAGCAGTACTTC	CASSLLAGEQYF
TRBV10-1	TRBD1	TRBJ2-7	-	TGCGCCAGCAATAACAACCAGGGGGACGAGCAGTACTTC	CASNNNQGDEQYF
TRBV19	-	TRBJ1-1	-	TGTGCCAGTAGTACCCACCGGGAGAACACTGAAGCTTTCTTT	CASSTHRENTEAFF
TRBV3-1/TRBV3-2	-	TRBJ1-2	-	TGTGCCAGCAGCCCAGCGGACCACTATGGCTACACCTTC	CASSPADHYGYTF
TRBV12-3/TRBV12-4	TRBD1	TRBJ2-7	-	TGTGCCAGCCTCCACAGGGGTTCCTACGAGCAGTACTTC	CASLHRGSYEQYF
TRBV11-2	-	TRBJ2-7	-	TGTGCCAGCAGCTTGAGCTCCTACGAGCAGTACTTC	CASSLSSYEQYF
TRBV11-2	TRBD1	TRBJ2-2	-	TGTGCCAGCAGCTTACAGGGGGCGGCCGGGGAGCTGTTTTTT	CASSLQGAAGELFF
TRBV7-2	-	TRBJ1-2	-	TGTGCCAGCAGCCGAATGGGAGATGGCTACACCTTC	CASSRMGDGYTF
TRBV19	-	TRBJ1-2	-	TGTGCCAGTAAGTTCTATAGGGGGAGTGGCGGCTACACCTTC	CASKFYRGSGGYTF
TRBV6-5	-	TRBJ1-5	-	TGTGCCAGCACCCCAGTTAGCGCGGGTCAGCCCCAGCATTTT	CASTPVSAGQPQHF
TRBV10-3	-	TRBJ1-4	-	TGTGCCATCAGTGAGCCGGGTGAAAAACTGTTTTTT	CAISEPGEKLFF
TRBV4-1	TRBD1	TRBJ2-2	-	TGCGCCAGCAGCCAAGCCAGGGGGCCCCTTCTTAACACCGGGGAGCTGTTTTTT	CASSQARGPLLNTGELFF
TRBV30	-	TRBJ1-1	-	TGTGCCGGGCGAATCGACAGGACCAACACTGAAGCTTTCTTT	CAGRIDRTNTEAFF